This TCR beta chain was retrieved from a study of cytomegalovirus exposure and HLA in healthy donors. The PCR had 60 Vbeta and 13 Jbeta primers. Source study methods: Later analysis identified tens of millions of unique TCR beta chains, about 12 million shared. Clones were sequenced by immunoSEQ multiplex PCR, and TCRdb holds only the in-frame ones, with some missing. D and trimming come from the DNA, and the V and J calls and clone size come from that table. The table lists under 200,000 clones, about 79% of them singletons. Study results and caveats: Segments of the TCR beta V type were, in most cases, productive about 87% or about 30% of the time in an earlier analysis.

To note about this clone: Its antigen is still unknown.

V shed 4 bases, J shed 1 base, and the junction held 9 bases outside the gene matches. There are 17 residues in the CDR3. Germline CDR1 is SGHTA and CDR2 is FQGTGA. The source is a woman in her 50s in good health and CMV-seronegative. The chain uses TRBV7-3 and TRBJ2-1; TRBD1 matches at 8 bases. Sample: PBMCs. DNA for the CDR3: TGTGCCAGCAGCTCCAGGGGGCACCAGGGATCCTACAATGAGCAGTTCTTC. This sequence encodes CASSSRGHQGSYNEQFF.